This T cell receptor beta chain emerged from a study of molecular identifiers for immune sequencing clone quantification. Naive CD8 T cells were sorted as CD8+CD4-CCR7+CD45RA+. Turning to this clonotype: The antigen is unknown.

The length of the CDR3 is 15 residues. V lost 5 bases and J 2 bases, leaving 15 bases between the germline ends. The V gene's germline CDR1 is SEHNR and CDR2 FQNEAQ (reference sequence). Bulk TCR libraries were made with methods that had been previously described and with listed TCR primers. Each CDR3 protein is one row after TCRdb ran MiXCR on the PCR reads. The sample yields about 500,000 distinct CDR3 sequences, about 25% seen once. Regarding the study as a whole: Jurkat TCR RNA spiked in from one cell reportedly remained identifiable amid some 950,000 naive cells. Barcode sharing among identical TCR molecules could make large clones appear smaller.

The sequencing input was naive CD8+ T cells from blood, with Jurkat cell RNA spiked in. Subset defined: FACS-sorted CD8+CD4-CCR7+CD45RA+ naive T cells. V usage is TRBV7-9 and J usage is TRBJ2-5; no reliable D call. The clonotype originates from a human donor in good health. Some libraries in this study had Jurkat cell RNA spiked in. The DNA for the CDR3 is TGTGCCAGCAGCCAAGGAGAGTCAGGTCAAGAGACCCAGTACTTC. Translating gives CASSQGESGQETQYF.